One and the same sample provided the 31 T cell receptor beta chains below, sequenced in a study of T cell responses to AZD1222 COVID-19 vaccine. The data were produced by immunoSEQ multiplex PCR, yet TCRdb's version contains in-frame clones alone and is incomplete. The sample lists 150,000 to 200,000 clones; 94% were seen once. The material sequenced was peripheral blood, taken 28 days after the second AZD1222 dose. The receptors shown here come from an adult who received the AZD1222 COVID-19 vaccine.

This CDR3 reads CASSLSLGQGENTIYF. CDR3 sequence (DNA): TGTGCCAGCAGCTTGTCCTTGGGGCAGGGGGAAAACACCATATATTTT. This chain joins TRBV11-3 and TRBJ1-3, with 7 bases identical to TRBD1. CDR1 and CDR2 from the germline V gene are SGHNT and YENEEA. After removal of 3 bases from V and 6 bases from J, the junction contained 11 bases not matched to a gene. The CDR3 is 16 residues long. The full variable domain, rest sourced from reference TRBV11-3 and TRBJ1-3, is EAGVVQSPRYKIIEKKQPVAFWCNPISGHNTLYWYLQNLGQGPELLIRYENEEAVDDSQLPKDRFSAERLKGVDSTLKIQPAELGDSAVYLCASSLSLGQGENTIYFGEGSWLTVV.

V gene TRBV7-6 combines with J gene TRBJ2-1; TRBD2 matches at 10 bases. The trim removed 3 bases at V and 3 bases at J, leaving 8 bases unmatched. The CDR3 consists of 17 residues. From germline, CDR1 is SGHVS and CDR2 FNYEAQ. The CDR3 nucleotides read TGTGCCAGCAGCTTTACTAGCGGGACTAATCTCTACAATGAGCAGTTCTTC. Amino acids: CASSFTSGTNLYNEQFF.

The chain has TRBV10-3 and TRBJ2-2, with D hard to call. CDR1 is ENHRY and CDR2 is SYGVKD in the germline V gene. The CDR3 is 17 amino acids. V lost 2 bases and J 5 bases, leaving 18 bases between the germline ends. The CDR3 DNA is TGTGCCATCAGTGAGAGTGGGTCGAGGCAAACGACCGGGGAGCTGTTTTTT. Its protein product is CAISESGSRQTTGELFF.

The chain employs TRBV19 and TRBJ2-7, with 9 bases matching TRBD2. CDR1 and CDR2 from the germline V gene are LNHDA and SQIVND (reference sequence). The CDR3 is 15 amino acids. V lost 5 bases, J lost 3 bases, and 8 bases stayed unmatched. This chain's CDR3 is CASSPIAGVSYEQYF. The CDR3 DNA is TGTGCCAGTAGTCCCATAGCGGGAGTAAGCTACGAGCAGTACTTC.

CDR3 in amino acids: CASSHVTGIIGYTF. The CDR3, as DNA: TGCGCCAGCAGCCACGTAACAGGGATTATAGGCTACACCTTC. This rearrangement joins TRBV4-3 to TRBJ1-2; D perhaps matches TRBD1 (6 bases). Per germline, CDR1 LGHNA and CDR2 YSLEER. The CDR3 totals 14 residues. The germline V and J ends were trimmed by 3 bases and 8 bases, with 16 bases remaining between them.

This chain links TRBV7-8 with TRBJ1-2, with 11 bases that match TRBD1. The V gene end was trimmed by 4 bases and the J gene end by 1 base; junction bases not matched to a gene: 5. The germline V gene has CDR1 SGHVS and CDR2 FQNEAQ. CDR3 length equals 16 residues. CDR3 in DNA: TGTGCCAGCAGCTCGAGGACAGGGGGCGTTAACTATGGCTACACCTTC. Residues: CASSSRTGGVNYGYTF.

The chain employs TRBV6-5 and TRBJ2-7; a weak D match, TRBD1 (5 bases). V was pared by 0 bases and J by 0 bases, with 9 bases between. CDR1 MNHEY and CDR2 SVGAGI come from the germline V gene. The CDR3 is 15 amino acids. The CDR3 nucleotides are TGTGCCAGCAGTTACTCGGGTCAGGGCTCCTACGAGCAGTACTTC. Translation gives CASSYSGQGSYEQYF.

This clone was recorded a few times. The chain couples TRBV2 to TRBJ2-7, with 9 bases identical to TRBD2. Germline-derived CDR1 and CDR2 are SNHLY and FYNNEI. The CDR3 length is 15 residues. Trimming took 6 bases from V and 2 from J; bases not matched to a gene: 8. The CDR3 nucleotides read TGTGCCAGCAGAGCGGGAGGTACGTCGCCCTACGAGCAGTACTTC. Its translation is CASRAGGTSPYEQYF. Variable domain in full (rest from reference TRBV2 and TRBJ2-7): EPEVTQTPSHQVTQMGQEVILRCVPISNHLYFYWYRQILGQKVEFLVSFYNNEISEKSEIFDDQFSVERPDGSNFTLKIRSTKLEDSAMYFCASRAGGTSPYEQYFGPGTRLTVT.

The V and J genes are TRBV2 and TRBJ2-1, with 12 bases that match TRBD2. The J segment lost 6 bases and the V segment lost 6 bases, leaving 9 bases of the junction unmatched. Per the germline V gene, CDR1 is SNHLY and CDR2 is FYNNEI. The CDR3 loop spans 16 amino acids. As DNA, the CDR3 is TGTGCCAGCAGCAAGGAGGCTAGCGGGAGGGGCAATGAGCAGTTCTTC. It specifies CASSKEASGRGNEQFF.

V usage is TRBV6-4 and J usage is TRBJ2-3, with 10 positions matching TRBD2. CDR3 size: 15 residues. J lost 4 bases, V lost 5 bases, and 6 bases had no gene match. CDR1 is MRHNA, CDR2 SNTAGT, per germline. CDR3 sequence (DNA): TGTGCCAGCAGTCCTAGCGGGAGTCGCCCAGATACGCAGTATTTT. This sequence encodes CASSPSGSRPDTQYF.

The CDR3 DNA follows: TGTGCCAGCTTTTGGGCCTTCGGCTACACCTTC. This encodes CASFWAFGYTF. The chain has TRBV19 and TRBJ1-2; D is unclear. CDR1 and CDR2 from the germline V gene are LNHDA and SQIVND (reference sequence). CDR3 length equals 11 residues. Trimming stripped 9 bases from V and 8 bases from J, with 13 bases between.

As DNA, the CDR3 is TGTGCCAGCAGTGGGGGGACAGGCTACACCGGGGAGCTGTTTTTT. Its translation is CASSGGTGYTGELFF. J is TRBJ2-2 and V is TRBV2; TRBD1 matches 8 bases. The V gene end was trimmed by 4 bases and the J gene end by 3 bases; junction bases not matched to a gene: 4. Germline V gives CDR1 SNHLY, CDR2 FYNNEI. The CDR3 extends over 15 amino acids.

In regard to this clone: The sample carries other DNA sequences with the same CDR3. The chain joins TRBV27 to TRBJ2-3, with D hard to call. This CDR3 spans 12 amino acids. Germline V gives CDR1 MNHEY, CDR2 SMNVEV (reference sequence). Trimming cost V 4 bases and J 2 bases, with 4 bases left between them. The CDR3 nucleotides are TGTGCCAGCAGTTCATACACAGATACGCAGTATTTT. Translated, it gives CASSSYTDTQYF.

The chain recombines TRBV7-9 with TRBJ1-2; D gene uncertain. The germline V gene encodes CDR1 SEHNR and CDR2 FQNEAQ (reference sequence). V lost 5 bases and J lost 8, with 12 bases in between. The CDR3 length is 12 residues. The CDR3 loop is CASSPYDNGYTF. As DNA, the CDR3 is TGTGCCAGCAGCCCTTATGACAACGGCTACACCTTC.

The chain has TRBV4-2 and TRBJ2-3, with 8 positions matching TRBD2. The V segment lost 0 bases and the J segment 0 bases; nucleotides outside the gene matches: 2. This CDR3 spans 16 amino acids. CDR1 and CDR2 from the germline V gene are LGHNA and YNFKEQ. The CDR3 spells CASSQDASGSTDTQYF. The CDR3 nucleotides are TGTGCCAGCAGCCAAGATGCTAGCGGGAGCACAGATACGCAGTATTTT.

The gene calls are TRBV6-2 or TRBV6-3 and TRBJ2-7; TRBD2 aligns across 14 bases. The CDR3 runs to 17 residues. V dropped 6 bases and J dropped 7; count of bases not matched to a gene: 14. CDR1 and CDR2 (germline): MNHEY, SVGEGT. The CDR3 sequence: CASSLSGTSGRVREQYF. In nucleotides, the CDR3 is TGTGCCAGCAGCCTTTCCGGGACTAGCGGGAGAGTAAGGGAGCAGTACTTC.

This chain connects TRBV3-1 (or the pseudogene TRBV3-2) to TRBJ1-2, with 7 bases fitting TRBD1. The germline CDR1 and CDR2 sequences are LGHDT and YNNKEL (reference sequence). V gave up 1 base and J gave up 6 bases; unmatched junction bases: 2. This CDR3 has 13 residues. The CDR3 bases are TGTGCCAGCAGCCAAGCCACAGGGGATGGCTACACCTTC. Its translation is CASSQATGDGYTF.

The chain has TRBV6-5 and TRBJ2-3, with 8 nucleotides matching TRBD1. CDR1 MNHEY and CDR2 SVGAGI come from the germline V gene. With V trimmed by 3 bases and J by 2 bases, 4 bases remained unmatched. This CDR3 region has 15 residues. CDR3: CASSYGGQVTDTQYF. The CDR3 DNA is TGTGCCAGCAGTTATGGGGGACAGGTCACAGATACGCAGTATTTT.

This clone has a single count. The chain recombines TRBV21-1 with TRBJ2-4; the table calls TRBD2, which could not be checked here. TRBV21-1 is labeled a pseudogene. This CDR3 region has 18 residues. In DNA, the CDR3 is TGTGCCAGCAGCGGGGGGCTCCTAGCGGGAGTACCCAAAAACATTCAGTACTTC. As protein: CASSGGLLAGVPKNIQYF.

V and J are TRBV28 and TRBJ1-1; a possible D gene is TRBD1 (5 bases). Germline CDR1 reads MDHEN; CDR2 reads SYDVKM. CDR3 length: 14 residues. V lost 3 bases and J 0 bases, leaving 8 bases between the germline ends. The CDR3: CASSLQGLNTEAFF. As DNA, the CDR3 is TGTGCCAGCAGTTTGCAGGGATTGAACACTGAAGCTTTCTTT.

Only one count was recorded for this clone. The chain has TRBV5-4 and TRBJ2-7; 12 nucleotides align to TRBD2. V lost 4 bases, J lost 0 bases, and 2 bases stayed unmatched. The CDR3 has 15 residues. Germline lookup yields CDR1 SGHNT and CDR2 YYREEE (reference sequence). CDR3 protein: CASSRTSGTSYEQYF. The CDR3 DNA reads TGTGCCAGCAGCAGGACTAGCGGGACCTCCTACGAGCAGTACTTC.

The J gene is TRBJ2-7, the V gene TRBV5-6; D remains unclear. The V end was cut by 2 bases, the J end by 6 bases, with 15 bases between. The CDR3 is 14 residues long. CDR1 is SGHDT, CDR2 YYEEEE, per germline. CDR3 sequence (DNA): TGTGCCAGCAGCTTAGGCCGGAGACTTGGCGAGCAGTACTTC. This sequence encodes CASSLGRRLGEQYF.

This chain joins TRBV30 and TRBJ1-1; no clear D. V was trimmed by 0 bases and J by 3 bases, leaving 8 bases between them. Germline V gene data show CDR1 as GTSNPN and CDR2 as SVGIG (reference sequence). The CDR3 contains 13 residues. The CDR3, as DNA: TGTGCCTGGAGTGTAGGTCTCGACACTGAAGCTTTCTTT. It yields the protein CAWSVGLDTEAFF.

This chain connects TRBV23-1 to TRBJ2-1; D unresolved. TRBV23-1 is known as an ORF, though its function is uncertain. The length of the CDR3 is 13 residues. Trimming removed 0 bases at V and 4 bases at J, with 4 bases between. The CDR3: CASSQSRYNEQFF. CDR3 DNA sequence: TGCGCCAGCAGTCAATCGAGGTACAATGAGCAGTTCTTC.

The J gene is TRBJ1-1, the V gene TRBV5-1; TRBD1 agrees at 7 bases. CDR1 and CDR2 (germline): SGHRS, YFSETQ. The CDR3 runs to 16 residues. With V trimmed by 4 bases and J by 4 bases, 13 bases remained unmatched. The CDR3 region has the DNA TGCGCCAGCAGCCCTCAGGCTCAGGGGGTAATCACTGAAGCTTTCTTT. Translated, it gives CASSPQAQGVITEAFF.

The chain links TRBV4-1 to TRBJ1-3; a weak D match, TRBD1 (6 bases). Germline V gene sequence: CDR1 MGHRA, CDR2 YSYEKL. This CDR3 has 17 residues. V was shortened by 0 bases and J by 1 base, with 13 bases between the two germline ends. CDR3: CASSQDRWGTSGNTIYF. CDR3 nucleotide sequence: TGCGCCAGCAGCCAAGATCGGTGGGGGACATCTGGAAACACCATATATTTT.

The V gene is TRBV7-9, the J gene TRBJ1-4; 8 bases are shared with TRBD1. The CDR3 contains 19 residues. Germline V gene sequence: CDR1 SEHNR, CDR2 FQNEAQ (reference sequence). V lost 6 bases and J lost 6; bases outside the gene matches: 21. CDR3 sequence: CASSSTAGGATFDYEKLFF. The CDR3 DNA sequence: TGTGCCAGCAGTAGCACTGCAGGGGGCGCGACTTTTGATTATGAAAAACTGTTTTTT.

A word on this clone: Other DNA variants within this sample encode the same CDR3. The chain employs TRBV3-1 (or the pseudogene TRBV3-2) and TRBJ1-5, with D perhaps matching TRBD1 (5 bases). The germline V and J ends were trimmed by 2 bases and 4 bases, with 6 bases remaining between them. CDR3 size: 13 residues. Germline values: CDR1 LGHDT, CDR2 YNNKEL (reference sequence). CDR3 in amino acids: CASSQSGNQPQHF. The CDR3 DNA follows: TGTGCCAGCAGCCAATCAGGGAATCAGCCCCAGCATTTT.

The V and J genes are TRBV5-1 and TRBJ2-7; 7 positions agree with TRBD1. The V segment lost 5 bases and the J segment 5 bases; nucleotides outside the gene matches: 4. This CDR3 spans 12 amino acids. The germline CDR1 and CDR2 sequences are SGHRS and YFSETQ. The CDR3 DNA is TGCGCCAGCAGGTACACAGGGGACGAGCAGTACTTC. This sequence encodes CASRYTGDEQYF. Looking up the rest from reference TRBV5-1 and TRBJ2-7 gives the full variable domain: KAGVTQTPRYLIKTRGQQVTLSCSPISGHRSVSWYQQTPGQGLQFLFEYFSETQRNKGNFPGRFSGRQFSNSRSEMNVSTLELGDSALYLCASRYTGDEQYFGPGTRLTVT.

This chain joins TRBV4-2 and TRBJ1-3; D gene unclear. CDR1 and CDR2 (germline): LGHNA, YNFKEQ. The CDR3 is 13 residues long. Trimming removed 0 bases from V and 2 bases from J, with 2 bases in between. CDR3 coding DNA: TGTGCCAGCAGCCAAGATCCTGGAAACACCATATATTTT. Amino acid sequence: CASSQDPGNTIYF.

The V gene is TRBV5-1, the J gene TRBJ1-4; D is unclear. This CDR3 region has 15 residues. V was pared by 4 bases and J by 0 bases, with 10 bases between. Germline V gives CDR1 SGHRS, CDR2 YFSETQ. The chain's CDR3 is CASSEGLSTNEKLFF. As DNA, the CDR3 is TGCGCCAGCAGCGAAGGGTTATCAACTAATGAAAAACTGTTTTTT.